Presented here are 8 T cell receptor beta chains from one specimen sequenced in a study of identical twins. Each CDR3 protein is one row after TCRdb ran MiXCR on the 5' RACE reads. The table lists nearly 250,000 distinct CDR3 sequences, about 7% of them singletons, with 3.6% in the top ten. These data are also associated with another study on yellow fever vaccine responses in identical twins.

The sequenced sample consisted of memory (CD45RO+) T cells sorted from blood. The receptors shown here come from a woman aged 18 to 35 in good health.

A few counts support this clonotype. J is TRBJ1-3 and V is TRBV2; 8 nucleotides match TRBD1. This CDR3 has 16 amino acids. The junction had 6 bases not matched to a gene; V was cut back by 4 bases and J by 1 base. Per germline, CDR1 SNHLY and CDR2 FYNNEI. The CDR3 sequence is CASSVAGGISGNTIYF. The CDR3 nucleotides read TGTGCCAGCAGTGTGGCAGGGGGCATTTCTGGAAACACCATATATTTT.

This clonotype was counted at least ten times. The chain employs TRBV20-1 and TRBJ2-1; 7 nucleotides align to TRBD1. The J segment lost 9 bases and the V segment lost 2 bases, leaving 13 bases of the junction unmatched. The CDR3 is made up of 15 amino acids. Germline values: CDR1 DFQATT, CDR2 SNEGSKA (reference sequence). The CDR3 DNA sequence: TGCAGTGCTAGACTTGACAGGGCGGATTTTGGTGAGCAGTTCTTC. As protein: CSARLDRADFGEQFF.

This clonotype was counted a few times. V and J are TRBV28 and TRBJ1-5, with 7 bases identical to TRBD1. After removal of 2 bases from V and 0 bases from J, the junction contained 4 bases not matched to a gene. Germline CDR1 is MDHEN and CDR2 is SYDVKM. The CDR3 has 16 amino acids. CDR3 sequence: CASSLKGALSNQPQHF. The CDR3 bases are TGTGCCAGCAGTTTAAAGGGGGCGCTTAGCAATCAGCCCCAGCATTTT.

This clonotype came up a few times. The chain has TRBV19 and TRBJ1-1; D gene ambiguous. This CDR3 has 13 amino acids. With 3 bases removed from V and 6 bases from J, the gap between germline ends came to 11 bases. In germline, CDR1 is LNHDA, CDR2 SQIVND (reference sequence). CDR3 in amino acids: CASSMRGYPEAFF. Here the CDR3 DNA reads TGTGCCAGTAGTATGAGAGGGTACCCTGAAGCTTTCTTT.

V gene TRBV18 combines with J gene TRBJ2-7, with 14 bases matching TRBD2. With V trimmed by 0 bases and J by 6 bases, 4 bases remained unmatched. Germline V gene data show CDR1 as KGHSH and CDR2 as LQKENI. This CDR3 contains 16 residues. The CDR3 here is CASSPPMGLAGVEQYF. The CDR3 DNA reads as TGTGCCAGCTCACCACCAATGGGACTAGCGGGAGTCGAGCAGTACTTC.

At least ten counts were recorded for this clonotype. The V gene is TRBV5-1, the J gene TRBJ2-2, with 7 bases lining up with TRBD1. Germline V lookup: CDR1 SGHRS, CDR2 YFSETQ. J gave up 3 bases and V 4 bases, and 6 bases lay outside the gene matches. This CDR3 contains 15 residues. CDR3 bases: TGCGCCAGCAGCAAGGGGGCGCGGGACACCGGGGAGCTGTTTTTT. It specifies CASSKGARDTGELFF.

This clonotype has more than one count but fewer than ten. The J gene is TRBJ2-1, the V gene TRBV5-1, with a possible D match to TRBD2 (6 bases). CDR3 length equals 14 residues. Trimming stripped 0 bases from V and 8 bases from J, with 12 bases between. The germline V gene encodes CDR1 SGHRS and CDR2 YFSETQ. The CDR3 nucleotides are TGCGCCAGCAGCTTGGGGCTAGCGCTCGATGAGCAGTTCTTC. As protein: CASSLGLALDEQFF.

V is TRBV27 and J is TRBJ2-7; 7 bases fit TRBD1. The J segment lost 0 bases and the V segment lost 6 bases, leaving 26 bases of the junction unmatched. The germline CDR1 and CDR2 sequences are MNHEY and SMNVEV (reference sequence). The CDR3 loop spans 21 amino acids. The CDR3 sequence is CASSISPGQPYIHLSSYEQYV. DNA of the CDR3: TGTGCCAGCAGCATCTCTCCGGGACAGCCTTACATCCACTTAAGCTCCTACGAGCAGTACGTC.